These 8 T cell receptor beta chains originate from one sample sequenced in a study of control samples from healthy donors and cancer patients. The protocol was immunoSEQ multiplex PCR, while the TCRdb copy is restricted to in-frame clones and leaves out a portion. The sample lists 170,000 or so clones, about 91% occurring once. The specimen was blood. Receptor source: a woman aged 40 to 50 in good health.

This chain joins TRBV4-2 and TRBJ1-5; perhaps TRBD1 as D (5 bases). CDR1 LGHNA and CDR2 YNFKEQ come from the germline V gene. V was trimmed by 1 base and J by 0 bases, leaving 7 bases between them. The CDR3 spans 15 residues. The CDR3 protein is CASSQAGSSNQPQHF. The DNA of the CDR3 is TGTGCCAGCAGCCAAGCAGGGTCTAGCAATCAGCCCCAGCATTTT.

The chain uses TRBV12-3 or TRBV12-4 and TRBJ2-3; 7 nucleotides align to TRBD1. CDR3 length equals 13 residues. V lost 11 bases and J lost 3; bases outside the gene matches: 8. The CDR3 region has the DNA TGTGCCGTAGTACCAGGGGGTACAGATACGCAGTATTTT. It codes for CAVVPGGTDTQYF.

The genes are TRBV2 and TRBJ1-6; the D is unclear. With 6 bases removed from V and 6 bases from J, the gap between germline ends came to 18 bases. The CDR3 consists of 16 residues. Germline loops: CDR1 SNHLY, CDR2 FYNNEI. The CDR3 coding sequence is TGTGCCAGCAGGGAACCGGGATCAAGTTTTAATTCACCCCTCCACTTT. Translating gives CASREPGSSFNSPLHF.

J is TRBJ1-6 and V is TRBV4-1; D uncertain. CDR1 MGHRA and CDR2 YSYEKL come from the germline V gene. V lost 4 bases and J lost 6, with 16 bases in between. This CDR3 spans 16 amino acids. CDR3 region: CASSLLALSPNSPLHF. DNA for the CDR3: TGCGCCAGCAGCCTCCTGGCCCTCTCTCCTAATTCACCCCTCCACTTT.

This rearrangement joins TRBV5-1 to TRBJ2-3; 7 nucleotides agree with TRBD2. V lost 0 bases to trimming and J lost 5 bases; unmatched junction nucleotides: 6. This CDR3 has 15 residues. Germline V gene data show CDR1 as SGHRS and CDR2 as YFSETQ. In nucleotides, the CDR3 is TGCGCCAGCAGCTTGGCGGCTTTAGCGGGAGATACGCAGTATTTT. This gives the protein CASSLAALAGDTQYF. Full variable domain (rest looked up from reference TRBV5-1 and TRBJ2-3): KAGVTQTPRYLIKTRGQQVTLSCSPISGHRSVSWYQQTPGQGLQFLFEYFSETQRNKGNFPGRFSGRQFSNSRSEMNVSTLELGDSALYLCASSLAALAGDTQYFGPGTRLTVL.

The chain is built from TRBV7-2 and TRBJ2-3, with a tentative D call TRBD1 (5 bases). V lost 6 bases and J lost 8, with 18 bases in between. Germline loops: CDR1 SGHTA, CDR2 FQGNSA. The CDR3 extends over 14 amino acids. The CDR3 here is CASSPTGRAGTQYF. The CDR3 bases are TGTGCCAGCAGTCCAACAGGTCGGGCTGGTACGCAGTATTTT.

V usage is TRBV7-9 and J usage is TRBJ1-2, with TRBD1 matching 9 bases. Trimming took 4 bases from V and 3 from J; bases not matched to a gene: 3. Germline V CDR1 and CDR2: SEHNR, FQNEAQ (reference sequence). The CDR3 has 14 amino acids. The CDR3 nucleotides are TGTGCCAGCAGCTCCACAGGGGGCGACTATGGCTACACCTTC. Translation: CASSSTGGDYGYTF.

This chain links TRBV6-5 with TRBJ2-2; 7 positions agree with TRBD2. The germline CDR1 and CDR2 sequences are MNHEY and SVGAGI. The CDR3 is made up of 14 amino acids. With V trimmed by 6 bases and J by 7 bases, 8 bases remained unmatched. The CDR3 region is CASSPGLRGGELFF. The CDR3 region has the DNA TGTGCCAGCAGCCCGGGACTACGGGGCGGGGAGCTGTTTTTT.